This TCR beta chain was profiled in a study of CD8 T cells in Susac syndrome. Findings and limits, study-wide: The number of individuals included in the study's TCR sequencing and HLA analysis was acknowledged as relatively small.

V was shortened by 0 bases and J by 6 bases, with 12 bases between the two germline ends. CDR1 SGHRS and CDR2 YFSETQ come from the germline V gene. This CDR3 contains 14 residues. Reverse transcription used 0.5 to 1 ug RNA and random hexamers. With immunoSEQ multiplex PCR, TCR beta CDR3 was amplified across 54 Vbeta and 13 Jbeta. TCRdb fed the immunoSEQ multiplex PCR reads into MiXCR, producing one record per CDR3 protein. The data hold 150,000 or so distinct CDR3 sequences, with 93% observed a single time. On this clonotype: What it binds is not known.

From blood CD8+ and CD4+ T cells, the TCR beta chain was sequenced. The TEMRA cells underwent FACS enrichment, while the CD8+ and CD4+ T cells underwent negative isolation. This sequence joins TRBV5-1 and TRBJ1-2, with TRBD1 as a possible D gene (6 bases). Input material: CD4+ T cells from PBMCs. This clonotype was sampled from a human donor in good health. CDR3 sequence: CASSLALGTNGYTF. DNA of the CDR3: TGCGCCAGCAGCTTGGCCCTGGGGACAAATGGCTACACCTTC.